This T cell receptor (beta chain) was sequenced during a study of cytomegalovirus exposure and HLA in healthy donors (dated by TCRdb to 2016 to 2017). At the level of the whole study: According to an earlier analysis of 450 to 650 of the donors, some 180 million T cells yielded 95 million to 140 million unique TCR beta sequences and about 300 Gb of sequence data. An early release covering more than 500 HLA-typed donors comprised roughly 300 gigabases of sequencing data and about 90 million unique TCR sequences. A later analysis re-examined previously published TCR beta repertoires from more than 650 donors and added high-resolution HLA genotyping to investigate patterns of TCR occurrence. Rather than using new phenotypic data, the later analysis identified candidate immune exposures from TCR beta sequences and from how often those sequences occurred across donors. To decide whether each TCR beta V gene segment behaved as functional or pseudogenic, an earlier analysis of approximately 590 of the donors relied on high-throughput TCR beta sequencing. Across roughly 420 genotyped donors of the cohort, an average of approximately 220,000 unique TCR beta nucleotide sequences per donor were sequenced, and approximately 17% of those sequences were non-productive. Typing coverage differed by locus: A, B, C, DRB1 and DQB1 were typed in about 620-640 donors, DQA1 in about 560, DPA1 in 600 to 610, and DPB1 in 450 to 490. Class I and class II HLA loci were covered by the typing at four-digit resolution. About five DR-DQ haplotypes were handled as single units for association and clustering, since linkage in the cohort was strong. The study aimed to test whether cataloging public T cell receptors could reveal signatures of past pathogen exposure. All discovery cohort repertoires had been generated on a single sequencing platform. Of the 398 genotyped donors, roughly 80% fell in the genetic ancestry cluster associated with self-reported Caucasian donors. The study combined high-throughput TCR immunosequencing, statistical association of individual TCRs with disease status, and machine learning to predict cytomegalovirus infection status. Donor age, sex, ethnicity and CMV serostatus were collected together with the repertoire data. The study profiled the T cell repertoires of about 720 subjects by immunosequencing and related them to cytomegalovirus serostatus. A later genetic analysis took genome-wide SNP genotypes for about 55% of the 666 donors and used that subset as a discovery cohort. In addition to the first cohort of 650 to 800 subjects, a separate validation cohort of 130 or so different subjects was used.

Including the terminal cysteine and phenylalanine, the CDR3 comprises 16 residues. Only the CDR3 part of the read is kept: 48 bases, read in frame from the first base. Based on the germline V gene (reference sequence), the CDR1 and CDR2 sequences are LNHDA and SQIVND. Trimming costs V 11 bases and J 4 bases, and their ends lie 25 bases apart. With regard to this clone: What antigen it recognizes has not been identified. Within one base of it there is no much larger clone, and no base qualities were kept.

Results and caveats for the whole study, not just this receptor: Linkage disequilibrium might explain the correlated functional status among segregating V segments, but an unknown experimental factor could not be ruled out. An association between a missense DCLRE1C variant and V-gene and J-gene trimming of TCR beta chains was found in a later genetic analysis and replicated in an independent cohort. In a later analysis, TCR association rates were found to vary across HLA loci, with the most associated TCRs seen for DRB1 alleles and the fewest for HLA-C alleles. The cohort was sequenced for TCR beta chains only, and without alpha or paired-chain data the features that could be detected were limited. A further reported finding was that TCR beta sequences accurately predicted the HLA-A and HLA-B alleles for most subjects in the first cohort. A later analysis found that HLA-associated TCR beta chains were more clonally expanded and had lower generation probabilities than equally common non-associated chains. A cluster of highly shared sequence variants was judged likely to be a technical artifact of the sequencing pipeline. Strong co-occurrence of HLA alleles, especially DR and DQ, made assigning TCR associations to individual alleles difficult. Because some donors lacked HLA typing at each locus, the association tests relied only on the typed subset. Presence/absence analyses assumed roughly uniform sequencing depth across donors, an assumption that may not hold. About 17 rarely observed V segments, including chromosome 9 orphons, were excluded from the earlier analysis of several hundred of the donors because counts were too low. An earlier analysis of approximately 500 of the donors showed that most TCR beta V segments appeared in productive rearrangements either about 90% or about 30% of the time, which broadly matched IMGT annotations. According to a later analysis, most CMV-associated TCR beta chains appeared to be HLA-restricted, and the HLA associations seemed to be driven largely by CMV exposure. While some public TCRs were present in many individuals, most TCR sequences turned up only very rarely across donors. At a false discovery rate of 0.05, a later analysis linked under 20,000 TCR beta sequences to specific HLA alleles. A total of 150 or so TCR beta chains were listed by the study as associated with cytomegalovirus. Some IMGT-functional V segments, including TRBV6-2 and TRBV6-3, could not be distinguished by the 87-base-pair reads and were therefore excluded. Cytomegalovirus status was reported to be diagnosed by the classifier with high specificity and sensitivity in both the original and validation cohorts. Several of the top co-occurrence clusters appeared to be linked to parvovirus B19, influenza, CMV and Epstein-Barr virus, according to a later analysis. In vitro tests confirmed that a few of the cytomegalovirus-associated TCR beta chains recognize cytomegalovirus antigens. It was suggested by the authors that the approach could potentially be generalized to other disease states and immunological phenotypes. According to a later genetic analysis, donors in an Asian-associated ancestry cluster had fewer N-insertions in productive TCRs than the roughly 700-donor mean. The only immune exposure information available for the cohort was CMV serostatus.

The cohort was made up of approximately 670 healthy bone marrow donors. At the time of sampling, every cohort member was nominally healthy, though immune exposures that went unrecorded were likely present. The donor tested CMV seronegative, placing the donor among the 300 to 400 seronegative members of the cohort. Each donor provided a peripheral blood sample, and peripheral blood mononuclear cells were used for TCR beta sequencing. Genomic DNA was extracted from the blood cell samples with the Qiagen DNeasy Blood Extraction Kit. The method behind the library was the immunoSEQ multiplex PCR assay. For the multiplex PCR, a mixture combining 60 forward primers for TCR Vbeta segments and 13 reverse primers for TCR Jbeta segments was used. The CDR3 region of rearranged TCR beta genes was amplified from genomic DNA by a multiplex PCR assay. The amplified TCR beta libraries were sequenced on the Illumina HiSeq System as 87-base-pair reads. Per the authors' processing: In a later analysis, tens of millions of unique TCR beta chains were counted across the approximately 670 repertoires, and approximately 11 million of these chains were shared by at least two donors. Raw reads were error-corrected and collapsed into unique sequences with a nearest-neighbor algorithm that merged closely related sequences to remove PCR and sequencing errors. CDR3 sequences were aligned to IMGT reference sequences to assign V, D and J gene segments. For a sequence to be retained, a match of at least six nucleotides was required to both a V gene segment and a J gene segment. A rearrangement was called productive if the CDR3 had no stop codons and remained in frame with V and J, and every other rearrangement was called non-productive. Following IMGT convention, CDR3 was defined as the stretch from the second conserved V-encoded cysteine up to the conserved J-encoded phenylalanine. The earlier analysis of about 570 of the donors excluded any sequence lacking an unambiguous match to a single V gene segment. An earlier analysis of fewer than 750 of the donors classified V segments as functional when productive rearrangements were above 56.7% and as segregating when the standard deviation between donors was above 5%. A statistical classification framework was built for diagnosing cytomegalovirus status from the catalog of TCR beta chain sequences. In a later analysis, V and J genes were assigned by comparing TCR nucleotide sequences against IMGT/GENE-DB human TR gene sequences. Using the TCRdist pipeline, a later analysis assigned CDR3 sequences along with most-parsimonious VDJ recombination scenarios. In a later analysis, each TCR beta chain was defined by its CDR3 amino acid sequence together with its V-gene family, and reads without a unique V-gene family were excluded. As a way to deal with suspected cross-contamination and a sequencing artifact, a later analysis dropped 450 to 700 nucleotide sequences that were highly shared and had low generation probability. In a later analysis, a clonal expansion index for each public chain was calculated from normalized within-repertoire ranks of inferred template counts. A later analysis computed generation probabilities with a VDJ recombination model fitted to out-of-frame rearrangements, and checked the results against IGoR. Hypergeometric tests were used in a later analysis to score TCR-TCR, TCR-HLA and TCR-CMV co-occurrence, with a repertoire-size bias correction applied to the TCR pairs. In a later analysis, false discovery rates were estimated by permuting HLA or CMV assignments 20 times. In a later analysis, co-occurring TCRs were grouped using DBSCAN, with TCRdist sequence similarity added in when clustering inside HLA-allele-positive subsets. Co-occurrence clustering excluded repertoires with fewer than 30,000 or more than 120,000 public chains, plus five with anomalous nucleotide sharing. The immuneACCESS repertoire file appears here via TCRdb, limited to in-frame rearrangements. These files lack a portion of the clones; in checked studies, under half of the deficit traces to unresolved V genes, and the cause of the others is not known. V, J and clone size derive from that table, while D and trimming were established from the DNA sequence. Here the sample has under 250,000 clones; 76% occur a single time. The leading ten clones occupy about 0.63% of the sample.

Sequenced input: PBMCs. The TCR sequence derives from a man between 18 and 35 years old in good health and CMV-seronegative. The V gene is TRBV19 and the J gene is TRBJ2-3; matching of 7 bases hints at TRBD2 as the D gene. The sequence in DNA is TGTGCCCGCGGGGGAATGAACGACAGGCGTTCAGATACGCAGTATTTT. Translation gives CARGGMNDRRSDTQYF.